These T cell receptor beta chains were read from a single sample in a study of shared clonotypes between healthy human individuals. Produced via immunoSEQ multiplex PCR; TCRdb's table is partial and in-frame only. Here the sample spans 2 million to 2.5 million clones, roughly 93% being singletons. Sequenced material: naive CD4+ T cells from PBMCs. These receptors were obtained from a man between 18 and 35 years old in good health. Some clones in this sample may be carry-over from other donors' samples. The CDR3 runs from the conserved cysteine through the conserved F or W. The D gene is left open where the match is weak. Expanded clones get a size class; other rows say once, few or many, or leave the size out.

abundance,j_gene,d_gene,v_gene,CDR3nt,CDR3aa
-,TRBJ1-1,-,TRBV18,TGTGCCAGCTCACCTGATTTGGGTTGGGCCGGGGCGGACACTGAAGCTTTCTTT,CASSPDLGWAGADTEAFF
-,TRBJ1-2,-,TRBV13,TGTGCCAGCAGCTACACTTTAATTGGGTATGACGGGGGCTATGGCTACACCTTC,CASSYTLIGYDGGYGYTF
-,TRBJ2-5,TRBD1,TRBV9,TGTGCCAGCAGCTCCCAAGGGACAGTCCAAGAGACCCAGTACTTC,CASSSQGTVQETQYF
-,TRBJ2-6,-,TRBV9,TGTGCCAGCAGCGTACCGAGGACAGCCGGGGCCAACGTCCTGACTTTC,CASSVPRTAGANVLTF
-,TRBJ2-5,-,TRBV29-1,TGCAGCGTTGAAATCCCAGGGCGAGTGACCCAGTACTTC,CSVEIPGRVTQYF
-,TRBJ2-7,TRBD1,TRBV6-6,TGTGCCAGCAGCCGCGGGACAGGGTTGCCCTACGAGCAGTACTTC,CASSRGTGLPYEQYF
-,TRBJ2-1,-,TRBV7-3,TGTGCCAGCACCAAAAAAGGCCCTTTGACGGGATCCTACAATGAGCAGTTCTTC,CASTKKGPLTGSYNEQFF
-,TRBJ1-5,TRBD1,TRBV6-5,TGTGCCAGCAGTTTTGGACAGGGTACTCAGCCCCAGCATTTT,CASSFGQGTQPQHF
once,TRBJ1-1,-,TRBV28,TGTGCCAGCAGTTTGCGGGTTGGGGGGCGATCTGAAGCTTTCTTT,CASSLRVGGRSEAFF
-,TRBJ1-1,-,TRBV5-1,TGCGCCAGCTCCTCGGAGAACACTGAAGCTTTCTTT,CASSSENTEAFF
-,TRBJ2-1,TRBD2,TRBV14,TGTGCCAGCAGCCAAGGAACGGGTAGCGGGAGTTGGAATGAGCAGTTCTTC,CASSQGTGSGSWNEQFF
-,TRBJ1-2,-,TRBV28,TGTGCCAGCGTCACACTACCCCTTGGGGGCGGCTATGGCTACACCTTC,CASVTLPLGGGYGYTF
-,TRBJ2-7,-,TRBV29-1,TGCAGCGTTGTATTTTTCTCCTCCTACGAGCAGTACTTC,CSVVFFSSYEQYF
once,TRBJ2-3,-,TRBV11-2,TGTGCCAGCAGCAAAGTCGGGCAGGGAGGTAAAGATACGCAGTATTTT,CASSKVGQGGKDTQYF
-,TRBJ2-2,TRBD2,TRBV28,TGTGCCAGCAGGAGCGGGAGCGGGGCCGGGGAGCTGTTTTTT,CASRSGSGAGELFF
-,TRBJ2-7,-,TRBV29-1,TGCAGCGTTGTTGGCAGAGACTACGAGCAGTACTTC,CSVVGRDYEQYF
-,TRBJ1-1,-,TRBV6-6,TGTGCCAGCAGCCAGGCCGGGGAACGGGAGACTGAAGCTTTCTTT,CASSQAGERETEAFF
-,TRBJ2-3,-,TRBV2,TGTGCCAGCACAACCCTGGGGTCCTTGGCGGCCGCAGATACGCAGTATTTT,CASTTLGSLAAADTQYF
-,TRBJ2-4,TRBD1,TRBV14,TGTGCCAGCAACCGGGACAGGCAGGACATTCAGTACTTC,CASNRDRQDIQYF
-,TRBJ1-3,TRBD1,TRBV5-4,TGTGCCAGCAGCGTTGACAGGGCCTTCTCTGGAAACACCATATATTTT,CASSVDRAFSGNTIYF
-,TRBJ2-1,TRBD1,TRBV11-2,TGTGCCAGCACGCTAATTGGACAGGATGAAGTGGGTGAGCAGTTCTTC,CASTLIGQDEVGEQFF
-,TRBJ2-5,-,TRBV7-3,TGTGCCAGCAGCTTTGGGACAAAAGAGACCCAGTACTTC,CASSFGTKETQYF
-,TRBJ2-3,-,TRBV5-1,TGCGCCAGCAGCCGACTTACAGATACGCAGTATTTT,CASSRLTDTQYF
once,TRBJ2-7,TRBD2,TRBV9,TGTGCCAGCAGCGTATCCGGGACTAGCGGATTATACGAGCAGTACTTC,CASSVSGTSGLYEQYF
-,TRBJ2-1,TRBD2,TRBV27,TGTGCCAGCAGTTCATCGGCCAGACGACTAGCGGGGGGGAATGAGCAGTTCTTC,CASSSSARRLAGGNEQFF
-,TRBJ2-5,TRBD2,TRBV7-9,TGTGCCAGCAGCTCCCGCAGCGGGGGAGAGACCCAGTACTTC,CASSSRSGGETQYF
-,TRBJ2-3,-,TRBV19,TGTGCCAGTAGTCCCCCCAGGGCGGCAGATACGCAGTATTTT,CASSPPRAADTQYF
-,TRBJ1-6,-,TRBV7-8,TGTGCCAGCAGCTTAAATCAGGTTTTGAATTCACCCCTCCACTTT,CASSLNQVLNSPLHF
-,TRBJ1-4,-,TRBV19,TGTGCCAGTAGTATTCCGGGATACGATGAAAAACTGTTTTTT,CASSIPGYDEKLFF
-,TRBJ1-2,-,TRBV5-1,TGCGCCAGCAGCTTGGAGGGCGCTGGCTACACCTTC,CASSLEGAGYTF
-,TRBJ1-1,-,TRBV6-5,TGTGCCAGCCGACGTCGGGACTCCGAGACTTTCTTT,CASRRRDSETFF
-,TRBJ2-5,-,TRBV4-1,TGCGCCAGCAGCCAAGAGGTTGGGTCAGAGACCCAGTACTTC,CASSQEVGSETQYF
-,TRBJ1-4,-,TRBV25-1,TGTGCCAGCAGTGAGGACGAAAGACGCGAAAAACTGTTTTTT,CASSEDERREKLFF
-,TRBJ2-6,-,TRBV19,TGTGCTAGTAGTACCCCCATCGCTGGGGCCAACGTCCTGACTTTC,CASSTPIAGANVLTF
-,TRBJ2-7,-,TRBV7-9,TGTGCCAGCAGTCAAGGGGAGCAGTACTTC,CASSQGEQYF
-,TRBJ2-5,-,TRBV20-1,TGCAGTGCTAGAGATGGCACCCAGTACTTC,CSARDGTQYF
-,TRBJ1-4,-,TRBV5-1,TGCGCCAGCAGCCCCCAACTGGGTGCGACTAATGAAAAACTGTTTTTT,CASSPQLGATNEKLFF
-,TRBJ2-5,-,TRBV28,TGTGCCAGCAGTTCAGGACCCTGGGCAGGGAGAGAGACCCAGTACTTC,CASSSGPWAGRETQYF
-,TRBJ2-7,-,TRBV15,TGTGCCACCAGCAGAGTAGAGGACTACCTCTACGAGCAGTACTTC,CATSRVEDYLYEQYF
-,TRBJ1-3,TRBD1,TRBV4-2,TGTGCCAGCAGCCAGATGGACAGGGCGCTCATATCCGGAAACACCATATATTTT,CASSQMDRALISGNTIYF
-,TRBJ1-1,-,TRBV4-2,TGTGCCAGCAGCCCGCACCCGTTGGGGGATGAAGCTTTCTTT,CASSPHPLGDEAFF
once,TRBJ2-3,-,TRBV6-1,TGTGCCAGCAGTAGGACCCGGGGCCCTCCAGATACGCAGTATTTT,CASSRTRGPPDTQYF
-,TRBJ2-7,-,TRBV14,TGTGCCAGCAGCCCGCGCTACAGATGGGAGCAGTACTTC,CASSPRYRWEQYF